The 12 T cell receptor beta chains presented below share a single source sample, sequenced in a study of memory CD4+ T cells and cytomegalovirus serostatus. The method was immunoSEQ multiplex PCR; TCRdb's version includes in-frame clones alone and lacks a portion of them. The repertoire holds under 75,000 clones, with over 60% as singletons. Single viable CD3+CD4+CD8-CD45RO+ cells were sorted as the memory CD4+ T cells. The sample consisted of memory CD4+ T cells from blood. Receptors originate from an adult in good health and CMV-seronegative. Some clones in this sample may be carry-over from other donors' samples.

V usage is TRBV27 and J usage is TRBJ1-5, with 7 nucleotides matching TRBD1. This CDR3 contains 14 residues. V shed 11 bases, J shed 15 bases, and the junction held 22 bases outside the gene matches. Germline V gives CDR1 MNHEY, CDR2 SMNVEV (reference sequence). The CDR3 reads CAGMPNRDSPGMHF. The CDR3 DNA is TGTGCCGGCATGCCAAACCGGGACAGCCCGGGTATGCATTTT.

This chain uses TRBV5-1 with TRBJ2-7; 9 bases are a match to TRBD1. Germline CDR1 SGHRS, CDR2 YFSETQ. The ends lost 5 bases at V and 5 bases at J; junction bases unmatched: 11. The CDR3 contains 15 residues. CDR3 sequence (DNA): TGCGCCAGCAGTAGCGGACAGGGGAATTACGACGAGCAGTACTTC. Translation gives CASSSGQGNYDEQYF.

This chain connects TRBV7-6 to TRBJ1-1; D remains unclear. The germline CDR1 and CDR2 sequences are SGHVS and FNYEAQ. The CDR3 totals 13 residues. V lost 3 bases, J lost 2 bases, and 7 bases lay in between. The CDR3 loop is CASSFRRNTEAFF. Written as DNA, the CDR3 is TGTGCCAGCAGCTTCCGTAGAAACACTGAAGCTTTCTTT.

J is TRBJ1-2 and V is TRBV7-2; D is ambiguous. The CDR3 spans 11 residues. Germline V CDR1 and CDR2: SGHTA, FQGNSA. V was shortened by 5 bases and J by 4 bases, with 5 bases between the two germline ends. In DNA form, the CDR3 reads TGTGCCAGCAGCATAGGCTATGGCTACACCTTC. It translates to CASSIGYGYTF.

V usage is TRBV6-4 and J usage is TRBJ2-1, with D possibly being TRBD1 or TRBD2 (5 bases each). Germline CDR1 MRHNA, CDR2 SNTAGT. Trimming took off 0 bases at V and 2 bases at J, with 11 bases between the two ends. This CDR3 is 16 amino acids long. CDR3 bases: TGTGCCAGCAGTGACTCTTACGGGACCCCCTACAATGAGCAGTTCTTC. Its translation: CASSDSYGTPYNEQFF.

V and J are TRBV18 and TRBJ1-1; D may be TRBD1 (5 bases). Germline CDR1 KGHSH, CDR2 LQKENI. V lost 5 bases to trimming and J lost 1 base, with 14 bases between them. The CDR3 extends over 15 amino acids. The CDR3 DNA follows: TGTGCCAGCTCATCCCGGACAAGACAGAACACTGAAGCTTTCTTT. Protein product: CASSSRTRQNTEAFF.

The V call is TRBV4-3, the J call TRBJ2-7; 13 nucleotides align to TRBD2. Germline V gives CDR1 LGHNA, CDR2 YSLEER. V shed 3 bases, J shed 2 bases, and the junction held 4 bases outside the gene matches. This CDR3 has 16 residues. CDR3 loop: CASSHTGTSGAYEQYF. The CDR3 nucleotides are TGCGCCAGCAGCCATACCGGGACTAGCGGGGCCTACGAGCAGTACTTC.

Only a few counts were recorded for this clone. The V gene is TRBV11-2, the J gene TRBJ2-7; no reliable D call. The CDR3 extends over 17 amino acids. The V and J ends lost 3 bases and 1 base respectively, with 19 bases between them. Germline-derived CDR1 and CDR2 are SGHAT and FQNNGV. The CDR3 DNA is TGTGCCAGCAGCTTGGGCCCGCAACTAAGCCGTTCCTACGAGCAGTACTTC. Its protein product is CASSLGPQLSRSYEQYF.

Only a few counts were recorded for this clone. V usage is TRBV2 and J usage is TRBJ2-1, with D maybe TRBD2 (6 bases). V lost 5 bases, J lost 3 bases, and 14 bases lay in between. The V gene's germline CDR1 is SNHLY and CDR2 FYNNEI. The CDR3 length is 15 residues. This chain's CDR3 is CASSIRGLSYNEQFF. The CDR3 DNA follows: TGTGCCAGCAGTATACGGGGACTCAGCTACAATGAGCAGTTCTTC.

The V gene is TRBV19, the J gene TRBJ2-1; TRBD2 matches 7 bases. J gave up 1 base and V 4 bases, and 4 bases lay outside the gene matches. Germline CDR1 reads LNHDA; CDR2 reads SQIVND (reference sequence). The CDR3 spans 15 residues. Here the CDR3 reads CASSTRTSSYNEQFF. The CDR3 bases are TGTGCCAGTAGTACTCGGACTAGTTCCTACAATGAGCAGTTCTTC.

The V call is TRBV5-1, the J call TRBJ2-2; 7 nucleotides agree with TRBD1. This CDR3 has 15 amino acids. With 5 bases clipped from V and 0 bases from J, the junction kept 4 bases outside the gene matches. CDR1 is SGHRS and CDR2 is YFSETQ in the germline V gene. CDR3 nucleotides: TGCGCCAGCAGGGGGACAGCCTCGAACACCGGGGAGCTGTTTTTT. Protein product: CASRGTASNTGELFF. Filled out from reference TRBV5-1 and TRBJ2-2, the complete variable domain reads KAGVTQTPRYLIKTRGQQVTLSCSPISGHRSVSWYQQTPGQGLQFLFEYFSETQRNKGNFPGRFSGRQFSNSRSEMNVSTLELGDSALYLCASRGTASNTGELFFGEGSRLTVL.

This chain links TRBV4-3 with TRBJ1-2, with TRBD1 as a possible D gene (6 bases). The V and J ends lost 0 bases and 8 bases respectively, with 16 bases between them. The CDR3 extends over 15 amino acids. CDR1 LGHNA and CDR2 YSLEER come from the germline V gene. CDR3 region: CASSQDHRVWEGYTF. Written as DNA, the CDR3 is TGCGCCAGCAGCCAAGATCACAGGGTATGGGAGGGCTACACCTTC.